Listed below are T cell receptor beta chains from one sample, sequenced in a study of cytomegalovirus exposure and HLA in healthy donors. Method: immunoSEQ multiplex PCR; TCRdb's copy keeps in-frame clones and lacks some. The data show around 280,000 clones, 80% to 90% seen once. Sequenced sample: PBMCs. These receptors came from a woman under 30 in good health and CMV-seronegative. Both conserved end residues are part of each CDR3. Each record gives: clone size, J gene, D gene, V gene, CDR3 protein, CDR3 DNA. The D gene is left open where the match is weak. Clone size is shown for a subset of rows, as once, few, many or a class of expanded clone.

>NA|TRBJ2-7|NA|TRBV2
CAYRAGPSREQYF
TGTGCCTATCGGGCAGGGCCCAGTAGGGAGCAGTACTTC
>NA|TRBJ1-3|TRBD1|TRBV29-1
CSVVTGGAGNTIYF
TGCAGCGTTGTCACAGGGGGCGCCGGAAACACCATATATTTT
>NA|TRBJ1-2|NA|TRBV9
CASSVSGMGIDGYTF
TGTGCCAGCAGCGTATCAGGGATGGGAATCGATGGCTACACCTTC
>NA|TRBJ2-7|NA|TRBV19
CASSIALIAGEQYF
TGTGCCAGTAGTATAGCCTTGATCGCCGGGGAGCAGTACTTC
>NA|TRBJ1-1|NA|TRBV7-6
CASSLDAGGRDEAFF
TGTGCCAGCAGCCTCGATGCGGGCGGGCGAGATGAAGCTTTCTTT
>NA|TRBJ1-6|TRBD1|TRBV25-1
CASSEFAGGNNSPLHF
TGTGCCAGCAGTGAATTTGCAGGGGGTAATAATTCACCCCTCCACTTT
>NA|TRBJ1-4|TRBD1|TRBV15
CATGTGGLGWEKLFF
TGTGCCACCGGGACAGGGGGCCTGGGATGGGAAAAACTGTTTTTT
>NA|TRBJ2-2|TRBD2|TRBV19
CASRREWDTGELFF
TGTGCCAGTAGGCGGGAGTGGGACACCGGGGAGCTGTTTTTT
>NA|TRBJ1-1|NA|TRBV4-2
CASSLISNVAFF
TGTGCCAGCAGCCTCATTAGTAATGTGGCTTTCTTT
>NA|TRBJ2-6|NA|TRBV9
CASSVVRAGANVLTF
TGTGCCAGCAGCGTAGTCAGGGCTGGGGCCAACGTCCTGACTTTC
>NA|TRBJ2-7|NA|TRBV7-9
CASSLRQDSSYEQYF
TGTGCCAGCAGCTTACGCCAGGACAGCTCCTACGAGCAGTACTTC
>NA|TRBJ1-1|TRBD1|TRBV5-1
CASSPPNRGRTEAFF
TGCGCCAGCAGCCCGCCGAACAGGGGGCGGACTGAAGCTTTCTTT
>NA|TRBJ2-5|NA|TRBV5-4
CASSLRAGGIQETQYF
TGTGCCAGCAGCTTGAGGGCAGGGGGGATCCAAGAGACCCAGTACTTC
>few|TRBJ1-1|TRBD1|TRBV5-6
CASSLGDSEAFF
TGTGCCAGCAGCCTTGGGGACAGCGAAGCTTTCTTT
>once|TRBJ2-7|NA|TRBV7-7
CASSLGEGDEQYF
TGTGCCAGCAGCTTAGGTGAGGGGGACGAGCAGTACTTC
>NA|TRBJ2-3|TRBD1|TRBV9
CASSFGTGRTDTQYF
TGTGCCAGCAGTTTCGGGACAGGGCGCACAGATACGCAGTATTTT
>NA|TRBJ1-2|NA|TRBV4-1
CASSQDLRQRITNYGYTF
TGCGCCAGCAGCCAAGATTTGAGACAGAGGATCACTAACTATGGCTACACCTTC
>few|TRBJ2-7|TRBD1|TRBV19
CASSLQGAEEQYF
TGTGCCAGTAGTTTACAGGGGGCGGAAGAGCAGTACTTC
>NA|TRBJ2-5|NA|TRBV21-1
CASRPQGEQETQYF
TGTGCCAGCCGACCACAGGGGGAACAAGAGACCCAGTACTTC
>NA|TRBJ2-1|TRBD2|TRBV2
CASRGLQTSGGAGGFF
TGTGCCAGCAGGGGCCTTCAGACTAGCGGGGGGGCCGGGGGGTTCTTC
>NA|TRBJ2-7|NA|TRBV5-1
CASSLQDSYEQYF
TGCGCCAGCAGCTTACAGGATTCCTACGAGCAGTACTTC
>NA|TRBJ2-3|TRBD1|TRBV2
CASRGGRADTQYF
TGTGCCAGCAGAGGGGGCCGGGCAGATACGCAGTATTTT
>few|TRBJ1-2|NA|TRBV19
CASRDQRGYGGYTF
TGTGCCAGTAGGGATCAAAGGGGTTACGGAGGCTACACCTTC
>NA|TRBJ2-1|TRBD2|TRBV7-9
CASSLAHRLASGEQFF
TGTGCCAGCAGCTTAGCGCATAGACTAGCGTCTGGCGAGCAGTTCTTC
>NA|TRBJ2-5|TRBD2|TRBV30
CAWSQWGLAGGQYQETQYF
TGTGCCTGGAGTCAATGGGGACTAGCGGGGGGGCAGTACCAAGAGACCCAGTACTTC
>NA|TRBJ1-1|NA|TRBV7-8
CASSLSNLVGLDTEAFF
TGTGCCAGCAGCTTAAGTAACCTGGTCGGTTTGGACACTGAAGCTTTCTTT
>NA|TRBJ1-1|NA|TRBV6-5
CASSYWKTGNTEAFF
TGTGCCAGCAGTTACTGGAAAACAGGGAACACTGAAGCTTTCTTT
>NA|TRBJ1-2|NA|TRBV10-3
CATADNYGYTF
TGTGCCACCGCAGATAACTATGGCTACACCTTC
>NA|TRBJ1-1|NA|TRBV4-1
CASSQDWGGWDEAFF
TGCGCCAGCAGCCAAGATTGGGGGGGGTGGGATGAAGCTTTCTTT
>NA|TRBJ1-2|TRBD1|TRBV27
CASSLSGDRVSGYTF
TGTGCCAGCAGTTTATCAGGGGACAGGGTCTCTGGCTACACCTTC
>NA|TRBJ2-1|NA|TRBV2
CASSDGLAGGGGQQFF
TGTGCCAGCAGCGATGGACTAGCAGGGGGTGGGGGGCAGCAGTTCTTC
>NA|TRBJ2-5|TRBD2|TRBV6-6
CASQAGGETQYF
TGTGCCAGCCAAGCGGGGGGTGAGACCCAGTACTTC
>once|TRBJ2-3|NA|TRBV2
CASNENRGGSADTQYF
TGTGCCAGCAACGAGAACAGGGGGGGCTCCGCAGATACGCAGTATTTT
>NA|TRBJ1-1|NA|TRBV27
CASRIGGRTEAFF
TGTGCCAGCAGAATTGGGGGCAGGACTGAAGCTTTCTTT
>NA|TRBJ1-2|TRBD1|TRBV7-3
CASSTPGGYGYTF
TGTGCCAGCAGCACGCCAGGGGGCTATGGCTACACCTTC
>NA|TRBJ2-5|NA|TRBV19
CASSGRLQETQYF
TGTGCCAGTAGTGGGAGGCTCCAAGAGACCCAGTACTTC
>NA|TRBJ1-1|NA|TRBV19
CASGWGGRNTEAFF
TGTGCCAGTGGTTGGGGCGGTAGGAACACTGAAGCTTTCTTT
>NA|TRBJ2-7|NA|TRBV19
CASSIAPGAIRYEQYF
TGTGCCAGTAGTATTGCCCCAGGGGCCATCAGATACGAGCAGTACTTC
>NA|TRBJ1-6|TRBD1|TRBV6-1
CASSEGTGGNSPLHF
TGTGCCAGCAGTGAAGGGACAGGGGGCAATTCACCCCTCCACTTT
>NA|TRBJ2-7|TRBD1|TRBV19
CASSGQGMSYEQYF
TGTGCCAGTAGTGGACAGGGTATGTCCTACGAGCAGTACTTC
>NA|TRBJ1-1|TRBD1|TRBV19
CASSMTTGGGVEAFF
TGTGCCAGTAGTATGACGACAGGGGGAGGGGTTGAAGCTTTCTTT
>NA|TRBJ1-3|TRBD1|TRBV5-1
CASSPPGQAGNTIYF
TGCGCCAGCAGCCCCCCGGGACAGGCAGGAAACACCATATATTTT
>few|TRBJ2-4|TRBD1|TRBV5-6
CASSLGLTGVGNIQYF
TGTGCCAGCAGCTTGGGGCTTACAGGGGTGGGAAACATTCAGTACTTC
>NA|TRBJ2-1|TRBD1|TRBV9
CASSPYRGASGNEQFF
TGTGCCAGCAGCCCCTACAGGGGGGCCTCGGGGAATGAGCAGTTCTTC
>NA|TRBJ1-2|TRBD1|TRBV30
CAWSRWGTGSKGYTF
TGTGCCTGGAGCAGGTGGGGGACAGGGTCTAAAGGCTACACCTTC
>once|TRBJ2-3|TRBD2|TRBV5-1
CASRLAGGDTDTQYF
TGCGCCAGCAGATTAGCGGGGGGGGACACAGATACGCAGTATTTT
>NA|TRBJ1-6|TRBD1|TRBV9
CASSVGDRGPSPLHF
TGTGCCAGCAGCGTAGGGGACAGGGGTCCTTCACCCCTCCACTTT
>NA|TRBJ1-4|NA|TRBV7-8
CASSLTNEKLFF
TGTGCCAGCAGTCTAACTAATGAAAAACTGTTTTTT